This T cell receptor (beta chain) was recovered during a study of CD8 T cells in ankylosing spondylitis. TCRdb re-called the 5' RACE reads through MiXCR, storing one row per CDR3 protein. There are 750,000 to 850,000 distinct CDR3 sequences in the sample; 10% to 15% occur only once, and around 0.51% lies in the top ten. There are many counts of this clonotype. Antigen: not known. The CDR3 loop spans 13 amino acids. Between the trimmed V and J ends, which lost 5 bases and 2 bases, there was a span of 9 bases. Germline V lookup: CDR1 SGHTA, CDR2 FQGTGA. Points from the study as a whole: Apparently characteristic of ankylosing spondylitis blood was a TCR beta motif (about 8 highly homologous variants).

The chain is built from TRBV7-3 and TRBJ1-1; D possibly corresponds to TRBD1 (6 bases). What was sequenced was blood, either unsorted or a sorted T cell fraction (not recorded which). This clonotype was sampled from a male donor with ankylosing spondylitis. CDR3 coding DNA: TGTGCCAGCAGCGCCGGGACAAACACTGAAGCTTTCTTT. This encodes CASSAGTNTEAFF.